One and the same sample provided the 19 T cell receptor beta chains below, sequenced in a study of blood T cell repertoires in COVID-19. The data were produced by immunoSEQ multiplex PCR, yet TCRdb's version contains in-frame clones alone and is incomplete. Of 130,000 or so clones listed, around 80% are singletons. The sample consisted of peripheral blood. The receptors stem from a man at least 80 years old with active or convalescent COVID-19.

The V call is TRBV30, the J call TRBJ1-2; D is possibly TRBD1 (5 bases). CDR1 and CDR2 from the germline V gene are GTSNPN and SVGIG (reference sequence). The CDR3 has 13 amino acids. Trimming took off 4 bases at V and 8 bases at J, with 17 bases between the two ends. The CDR3 spells CAWTHRGRDGYTF. CDR3 bases: TGTGCCTGGACCCACCGAGGGAGGGACGGCTACACCTTC.

The chain is built from TRBV19 and TRBJ2-1; 12 nucleotides match TRBD1. Germline assignment: CDR1 LNHDA and CDR2 SQIVND (reference sequence). This CDR3 comprises 16 residues. Germline trimming cut 5 bases from V and 2 bases from J; bases unmatched to any gene: 4. The CDR3 region is CASSPGDRGPYNEQFF. As DNA, the CDR3 is TGTGCCAGTAGTCCAGGGGACAGGGGGCCCTACAATGAGCAGTTCTTC.

The V gene is TRBV7-8, the J gene TRBJ1-4; 9 positions match TRBD1. V gave up 5 bases and J gave up 8 bases; unmatched junction bases: 9. Germline V gene sequence: CDR1 SGHVS, CDR2 FQNEAQ. The CDR3 covers 15 residues. CDR3 region: CASSPGTGKQEKLFF. In nucleotides, the CDR3 is TGTGCCAGCAGCCCCGGGACAGGGAAACAAGAAAAACTGTTTTTT.

The V gene is TRBV12-5, the J gene TRBJ1-1, with 7 bases lining up with TRBD1. The CDR3 is 16 residues long. Germline values: CDR1 LGHNT, CDR2 FRNRAP. J lost 4 bases, V lost 0 bases, and 8 bases had no gene match. The CDR3 region is CASGLVLVGGLTEAFF. CDR3 bases: TGTGCTAGTGGTTTGGTACTGGTAGGGGGCCTCACTGAAGCTTTCTTT.

V gene TRBV6-5 combines with J gene TRBJ1-2; D gene unclear. V lost 5 bases, J lost 2 bases, and 12 bases lay in between. The CDR3 totals 14 residues. CDR1 is MNHEY and CDR2 is SVGAGI in the germline V gene. CDR3 sequence: CASSPYLENYGYTF. The CDR3 DNA follows: TGTGCCAGCAGTCCGTATCTAGAGAACTATGGCTACACCTTC.

The sample holds a few counts of this clone. The rearrangement links TRBV18 to TRBJ1-2; D gene uncertain. Germline loops: CDR1 KGHSH, CDR2 LQKENI. The CDR3 has 17 amino acids. Trimming removed 2 bases from V and 0 bases from J, with 16 bases in between. The CDR3 loop is CASSPAADSPSNYGYTF. CDR3 nucleotide sequence: TGTGCCAGCTCACCAGCGGCAGATTCCCCTTCTAACTATGGCTACACCTTC.

The chain carries TRBV19 and TRBJ2-7; maybe TRBD2 (6 bases). This CDR3 is 14 amino acids long. Germline V gives CDR1 LNHDA, CDR2 SQIVND (reference sequence). V lost 6 bases to trimming and J lost 3 bases, with 15 bases between them. CDR3 protein: CASSYGGPYYEQYF. The CDR3 coding sequence is TGTGCCAGTAGCTACGGGGGACCCTACTACGAGCAGTACTTC.

CDR3 in DNA: TGTGCCACCAGCAGACAGAAGAACACTGAAGCTTTCTTT. It is translated as CATSRQKNTEAFF. This sequence joins TRBV15 and TRBJ1-1; D remains ambiguous. The CDR3 is 13 amino acids. V dropped 2 bases and J dropped 1 base, with 5 bases sitting between them. Per the germline V gene, CDR1 is LNHNV and CDR2 is YYDKDF (reference sequence).

The chain has TRBV19 and TRBJ2-2; TRBD2 aligns across 9 bases. The CDR3 has 15 amino acids. J was trimmed by 9 bases and V by 8 bases; bases with no gene match: 13. Per the germline V gene, CDR1 is LNHDA and CDR2 is SQIVND (reference sequence). CDR3 sequence reads: CASGCWAGGLWELFF. CDR3 bases: TGTGCCAGTGGTTGTTGGGCGGGGGGGCTCTGGGAGCTGTTTTTT.

The rearrangement links TRBV4-3 to TRBJ2-3, with 9 bases fitting TRBD2. J gave up 6 bases and V 0 bases, and 10 bases lay outside the gene matches. Germline CDR1 is LGHNA and CDR2 is YSLEER. The CDR3 contains 17 residues. CDR3: CASSQESSGGRVDTQYF. The CDR3 DNA reads as TGCGCCAGCAGCCAAGAATCAAGCGGGGGGCGCGTGGATACGCAGTATTTT.

The chain is built from TRBV10-3 and TRBJ1-6, with a weak D call TRBD1 (5 bases). CDR1 is ENHRY and CDR2 is SYGVKD in the germline V gene. V dropped 3 bases and J dropped 0 bases, with 9 bases sitting between them. The CDR3 has 16 residues. DNA for the CDR3: TGTGCCATCAGTGACCCAGACAGCTCCTATAATTCACCCCTCCACTTT. Its protein is CAISDPDSSYNSPLHF.

This chain uses TRBV7-9 with TRBJ1-3; TRBD1 is a possible D gene (6 bases). This CDR3 contains 18 residues. From germline, CDR1 is SEHNR and CDR2 FQNEAQ (reference sequence). Trimming took 1 base from V and 4 from J, leaving 20 bases between them. For the CDR3, the DNA is TGTGCCAGCAGCTTAGTCTTAACCGGGGGGCTGAAAGGAAACACCATATATTTT. This encodes CASSLVLTGGLKGNTIYF.

The chain recombines TRBV5-1 with TRBJ1-6; D uncertain. Trimming pared 0 bases from V and 0 bases from J, leaving 7 bases between. Germline assignment: CDR1 SGHRS and CDR2 YFSETQ. The CDR3 consists of 16 residues. The CDR3 bases are TGCGCCAGCAGCTTGGGGGCGAGCTCCTATAATTCACCCCTCCACTTT. Amino acids: CASSLGASSYNSPLHF.

The rearrangement joins TRBV19 to TRBJ2-1; possibly TRBD2 for D (6 bases). The CDR3 totals 16 residues. V was shortened by 1 base and J by 9 bases, with 19 bases between the two germline ends. Per germline, CDR1 LNHDA and CDR2 SQIVND (reference sequence). In DNA, the CDR3 is TGTGCCAGTAGTATAGCGGGGGTCTCAGCGGCCGTTGAGCAGTTCTTC. This gives the protein CASSIAGVSAAVEQFF.

A single count supports this clone. The V and J genes are TRBV5-4 and TRBJ1-4; perhaps TRBD1 as D (6 bases). The V gene's germline CDR1 is SGHNT and CDR2 YYREEE (reference sequence). V was pared by 3 bases and J by 8 bases, with 11 bases between. The CDR3 has 13 amino acids. CDR3 loop: CASSSPGTEKLFF. In nucleotides, the CDR3 is TGTGCCAGCAGCTCTCCCGGGACAGAAAAACTGTTTTTT.

The V and J genes are TRBV29-1 and TRBJ2-5; 7 bases map to TRBD2. The germline V gene encodes CDR1 SQVTM and CDR2 ANQGSEA. The trim removed 3 bases at V and 4 bases at J, leaving 5 bases unmatched. CDR3 length equals 13 residues. CDR3 sequence (DNA): TGCAGCGTTGACCCGGGGGGAGGAGAGACCCAGTACTTC. Translated, it gives CSVDPGGGETQYF.

The CDR3 region is CASSSWTGDYEQYF. The DNA for the CDR3 is TGTGCCAGCAGCTCATGGACAGGGGATTACGAGCAGTACTTC. The chain recombines TRBV7-9 with TRBJ2-7; 9 bases line up with TRBD1. The V gene's germline CDR1 is SEHNR and CDR2 FQNEAQ (reference sequence). J lost 4 bases, V lost 4 bases, and 5 bases had no gene match. The CDR3 is 14 amino acids.

The rearrangement joins TRBV6-5 to TRBJ2-7; D may be TRBD1 (6 bases). The germline V gene encodes CDR1 MNHEY and CDR2 SVGAGI. The CDR3 has 14 residues. V dropped 6 bases and J dropped 2 bases, with 14 bases sitting between them. DNA for the CDR3: TGTGCCAGCAGCCCCAGGACAGCTGCCTACGAGCAGTACTTC. Translation: CASSPRTAAYEQYF.

This chain links TRBV5-1 with TRBJ2-1; D is unresolved. Germline V lookup: CDR1 SGHRS, CDR2 YFSETQ. This CDR3 has 15 residues. V lost 0 bases to trimming and J lost 4 bases, with 11 bases between them. The CDR3 DNA reads TGCGCCAGCAGCTTGGACGCTAACCTATACAATGAGCAGTTCTTC. Its translation is CASSLDANLYNEQFF.